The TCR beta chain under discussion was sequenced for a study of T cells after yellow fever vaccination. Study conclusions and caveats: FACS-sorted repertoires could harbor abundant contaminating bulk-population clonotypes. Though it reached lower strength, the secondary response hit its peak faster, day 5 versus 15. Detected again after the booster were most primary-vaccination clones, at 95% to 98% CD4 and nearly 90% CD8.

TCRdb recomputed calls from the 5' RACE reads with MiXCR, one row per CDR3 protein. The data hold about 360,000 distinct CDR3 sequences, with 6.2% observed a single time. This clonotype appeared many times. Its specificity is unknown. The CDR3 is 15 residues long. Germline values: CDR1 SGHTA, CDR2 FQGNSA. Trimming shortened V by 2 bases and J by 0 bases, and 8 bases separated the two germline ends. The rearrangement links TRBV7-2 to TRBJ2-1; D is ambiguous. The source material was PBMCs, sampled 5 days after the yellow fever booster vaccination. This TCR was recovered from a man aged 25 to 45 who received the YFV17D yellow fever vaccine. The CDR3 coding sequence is TGTGCCAGCAGCTTACGCAGGAGCTCCTACAATGAGCAGTTCTTC. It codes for CASSLRRSSYNEQFF.